The sequence of this T cell receptor beta chain was determined in a study of cytomegalovirus exposure and HLA in healthy donors. Primers for the PCR totalled 60 Vbeta and 13 Jbeta. Assay used: immunoSEQ multiplex PCR; TCRdb lists only in-frame clones, some missing. The sample lists around 200,000 clones, about 83% occurring once. J was trimmed by 3 bases and V by 4 bases; bases with no gene match: 3. The CDR3 consists of 14 residues. CDR1 and CDR2 (germline): MNHEY, SMNVEV (reference sequence). The sequence was collected from a woman aged 50 to 60 in good health and CMV-seropositive. The source material was PBMCs. The V gene is TRBV27, the J gene TRBJ2-7, with 10 bases identical to TRBD2. In DNA form, the CDR3 reads TGTGCCAGCAGTTCCGGACTAGCGGTCTACGAGCAGTACTTC. Encoded protein: CASSSGLAVYEQYF.